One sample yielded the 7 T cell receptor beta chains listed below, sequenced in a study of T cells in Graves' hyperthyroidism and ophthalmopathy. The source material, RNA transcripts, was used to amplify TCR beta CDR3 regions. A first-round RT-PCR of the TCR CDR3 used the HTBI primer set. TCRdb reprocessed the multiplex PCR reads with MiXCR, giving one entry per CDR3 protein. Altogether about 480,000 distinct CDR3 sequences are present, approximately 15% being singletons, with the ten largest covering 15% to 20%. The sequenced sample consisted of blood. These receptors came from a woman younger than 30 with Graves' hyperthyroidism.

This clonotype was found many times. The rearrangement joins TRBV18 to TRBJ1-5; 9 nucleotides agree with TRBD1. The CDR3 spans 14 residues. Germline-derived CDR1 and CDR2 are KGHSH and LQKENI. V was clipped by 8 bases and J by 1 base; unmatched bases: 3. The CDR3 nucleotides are TGTGCCAGCACAGGACAGGGGAGCAATCAGCCCCAGCATTTT. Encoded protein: CASTGQGSNQPQHF.

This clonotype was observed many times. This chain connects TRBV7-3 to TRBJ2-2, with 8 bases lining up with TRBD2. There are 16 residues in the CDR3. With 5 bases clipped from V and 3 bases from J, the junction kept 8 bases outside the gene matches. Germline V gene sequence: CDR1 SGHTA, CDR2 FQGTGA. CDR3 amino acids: CASSPGGRGYTGELFF. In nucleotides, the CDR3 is TGTGCCAGCAGCCCGGGAGGGAGAGGGTACACCGGGGAGCTGTTTTTT.

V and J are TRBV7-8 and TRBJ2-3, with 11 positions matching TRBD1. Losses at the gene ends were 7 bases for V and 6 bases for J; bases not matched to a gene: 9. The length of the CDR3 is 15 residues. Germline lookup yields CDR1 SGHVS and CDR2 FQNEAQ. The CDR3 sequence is CASTQGQGAWDTQYF. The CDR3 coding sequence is TGTGCCAGCACCCAAGGACAGGGGGCTTGGGATACGCAGTATTTT.

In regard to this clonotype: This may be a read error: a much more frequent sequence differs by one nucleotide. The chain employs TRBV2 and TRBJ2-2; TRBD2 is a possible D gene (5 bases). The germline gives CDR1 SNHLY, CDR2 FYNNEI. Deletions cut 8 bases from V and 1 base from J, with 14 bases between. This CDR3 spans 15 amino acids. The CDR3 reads CASSCRRQNTGELFF. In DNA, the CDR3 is TGTGCCAGCTCCTGCAGGAGGCAGAACACCGGGGAGCTGTTTTTT.

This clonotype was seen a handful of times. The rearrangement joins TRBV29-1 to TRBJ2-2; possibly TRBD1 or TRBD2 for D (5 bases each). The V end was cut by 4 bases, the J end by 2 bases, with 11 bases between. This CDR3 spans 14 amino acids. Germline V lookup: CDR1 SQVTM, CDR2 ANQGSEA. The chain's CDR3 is CSVVKGSNTGELFF. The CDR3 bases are TGCAGCGTTGTGAAGGGGAGTAACACCGGGGAGCTGTTTTTT.

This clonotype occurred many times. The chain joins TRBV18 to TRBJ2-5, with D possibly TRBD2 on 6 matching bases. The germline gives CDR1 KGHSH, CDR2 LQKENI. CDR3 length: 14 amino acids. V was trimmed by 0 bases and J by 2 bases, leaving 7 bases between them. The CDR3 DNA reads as TGTGCCAGCTCACCACCGACTAGTCAAGAGACCCAGTACTTC. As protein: CASSPPTSQETQYF. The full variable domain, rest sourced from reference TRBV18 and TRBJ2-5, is NAGVMQNPRHLVRRRGQEARLRCSPMKGHSHVYWYRQLPEEGLKFMVYLQKENIIDESGMPKERFSAEFPKEGPSILRIQQVVRGDSAAYFCASSPPTSQETQYFGPGTRLLVL.

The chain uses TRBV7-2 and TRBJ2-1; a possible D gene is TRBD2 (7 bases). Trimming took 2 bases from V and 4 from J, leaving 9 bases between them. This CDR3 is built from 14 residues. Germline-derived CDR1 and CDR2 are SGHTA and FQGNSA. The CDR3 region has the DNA TGTGCCAGCAGCTTACGGGGGGCATACAATGAGCAGTTCTTC. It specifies CASSLRGAYNEQFF.